What follows describes a single TCR beta chain. Its antigen is unidentified. The data were taken from a study of graft-versus-host responses after intestinal transplantation. The V gene end was trimmed by 6 bases and the J gene end by 5 bases; junction bases not matched to a gene: 13. The CDR3 consists of 17 residues. Germline-derived CDR1 and CDR2 are LNHDA and SQIVND (reference sequence). Sequencing used immunoSEQ multiplex PCR; TCRdb keeps in-frame clones, though not all of them. The table lists around 78,000 clones, around 86% of them singletons. This rearrangement joins TRBV19 to TRBJ2-2; 9 bases match TRBD1. The clonotype originates from a human donor who was the organ donor for an intestinal transplant. The input for sequencing was unstimulated CD8+ T cells sorted from spleen or lymph node cells, taken before transplant. The chain's CDR3 is CASSTILRTGVTGELFF. The DNA for the CDR3 is TGTGCCAGTAGCACCATTTTGAGGACAGGGGTTACCGGGGAGCTGTTTTTT. The full variable domain, its missing parts supplied by reference TRBV19 and TRBJ2-2, is DGGITQSPKYLFRKEGQNVTLSCEQNLNHDAMYWYRQDPGQGLRLIYYSQIVNDFQKGDIAEGYSVSREKKESFPLTVTSAQKNPTAFYLCASSTILRTGVTGELFFGEGSRLTVL.